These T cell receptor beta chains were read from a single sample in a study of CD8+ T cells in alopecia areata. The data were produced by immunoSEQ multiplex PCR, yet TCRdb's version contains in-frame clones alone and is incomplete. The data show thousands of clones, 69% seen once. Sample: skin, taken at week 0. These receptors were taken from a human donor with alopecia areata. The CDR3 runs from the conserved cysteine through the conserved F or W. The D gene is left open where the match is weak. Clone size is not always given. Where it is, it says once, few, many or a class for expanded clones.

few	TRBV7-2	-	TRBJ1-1	TGTGCCAGCAGCCCTAATAGGAACACTGAAGCTTTCTTT	CASSPNRNTEAFF
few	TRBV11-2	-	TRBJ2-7	TGTGCCAGCAGCTTTTTCTACGAGCAGTACTTC	CASSFFYEQYF
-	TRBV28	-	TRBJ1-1	TGTGCCAGCAGTTTTCTGTTTGAAGCTTTCTTT	CASSFLFEAFF
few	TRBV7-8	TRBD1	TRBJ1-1	TGTGCCAGCACCCCTTGGACAGGGTTCTTGACAGGGGACACTGAAGCTTTCTTT	CASTPWTGFLTGDTEAFF
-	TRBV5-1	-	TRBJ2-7	TGCGCCAGCAGCTTGGCAGGCGGTCAGGGAAGCTACGAGCAGTACTTC	CASSLAGGQGSYEQYF
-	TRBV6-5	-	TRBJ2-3	TGTGCCAGCACCTCAACTCATGGGCTAGCGCAGTATTTT	CASTSTHGLAQYF
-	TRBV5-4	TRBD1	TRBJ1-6	TGTGCCAGCAGCTTTGGACAGGGGGCGACAATCGGTTCACCCCTCCACTTT	CASSFGQGATIGSPLHF
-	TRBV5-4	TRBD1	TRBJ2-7	TGTGCCAGCAGCTTGGCCAGCGGGACAGGGGGCGTCGAGCAGTACTTC	CASSLASGTGGVEQYF
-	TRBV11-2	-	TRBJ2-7	TGTGCCAGCAGCTTACGCTTCTCGTACAGCTCCTACGAGCAGTACTTC	CASSLRFSYSSYEQYF
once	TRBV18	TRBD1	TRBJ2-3	TGTGCCAGCTCACTACTCGGACAGGGCGGCACAGATACGCAGTATTTT	CASSLLGQGGTDTQYF
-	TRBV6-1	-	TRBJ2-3	TGTGCCAGCAGTGAAACAGGGAAGGCAGATACGCAGTATTTT	CASSETGKADTQYF
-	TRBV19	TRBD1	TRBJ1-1	TGTGCCACCATCTACAGGGGGTTGAACACTGAAGCTTTCTTT	CATIYRGLNTEAFF
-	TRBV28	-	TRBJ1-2	TGTGCCAGCATGTATGCGGGGGGAGGCTACACCTTC	CASMYAGGGYTF
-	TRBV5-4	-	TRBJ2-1	TGTGCCAGCAGCGTCCCCGACGATCTAGAATCCCAGTTCTTC	CASSVPDDLESQFF
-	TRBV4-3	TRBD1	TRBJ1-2	TGCGCCAGCAGCCAAGATTGGGGACAGGGCCCTTATGGCTACACCTTC	CASSQDWGQGPYGYTF
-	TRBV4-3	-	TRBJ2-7	TGCGCCAGCAGCCATGCCGTGTGGGTAAGACCCCACGAGCAGTACTTC	CASSHAVWVRPHEQYF
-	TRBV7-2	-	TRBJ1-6	TGTGCCAGCAGGCTTGGAACAGGGATGAATTCACCCCTCCACTTT	CASRLGTGMNSPLHF
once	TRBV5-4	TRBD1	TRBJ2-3	TGTGCCAGCAGCTTGGACCAGGGGGCAACAGATACGCAGTATTTT	CASSLDQGATDTQYF
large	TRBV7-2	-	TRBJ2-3	TGTGCCAGTGTCTCGAGAGGGAGCACAGATACGCAGTATTTT	CASVSRGSTDTQYF
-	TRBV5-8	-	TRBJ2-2	TGTGCCAGCAGCTCCTCCCTGCAACCCGGGGAGCTGTTTTTT	CASSSSLQPGELFF
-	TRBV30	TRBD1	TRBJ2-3	TGTGCCTGTGCCGGACAGGGGAAGAAAGATACGCAGTATTTT	CACAGQGKKDTQYF
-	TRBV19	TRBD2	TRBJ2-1	TGTGCCAGTAGTCCCCGGACTAGCATCAATGAGCAGTTCTTC	CASSPRTSINEQFF
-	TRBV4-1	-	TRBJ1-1	TGCGCCAGCAGCCCAGTAGACATGGGTTTTCTTTCTTACACTGAAGCTTTCTTT	CASSPVDMGFLSYTEAFF
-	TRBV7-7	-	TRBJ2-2	TGTGCCAGCAGCATTGGGACCACCGGGGAGCTGTTTTTT	CASSIGTTGELFF
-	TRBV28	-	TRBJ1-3	TGTGCCAGCAGTTTGCCGGGATATACCATATATTTT	CASSLPGYTIYF
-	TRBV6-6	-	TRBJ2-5	TGTGCCAGCAGTTACAACCAAGTCCAAGAGACCCAGTACTTC	CASSYNQVQETQYF
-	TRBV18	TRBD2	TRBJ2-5	TGTGCCAGCTCACCCGACCACGGGGGGATAGAGACCCAGTACTTC	CASSPDHGGIETQYF
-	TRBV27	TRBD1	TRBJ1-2	TGTGCCAGCAGTTTTTGGCCTCAGGGGGTAGGACGTGGCTACACCTTC	CASSFWPQGVGRGYTF